This TCR beta chain was documented in a study of control samples from healthy donors and cancer patients. Germline assignment: CDR1 SQVTM and CDR2 ANQGSEA. This CDR3 is built from 14 residues. Trimming left V 4 bases short and J 0 bases short, with 10 bases between. Sequenced by immunoSEQ multiplex PCR; TCRdb stores in-frame clones only, minus some. In the table there are tens of thousands of clones, about nine tenths of which are singletons. The receptor's source is a man in his fifties in good health. Sample: blood. This chain connects TRBV29-1 to TRBJ1-3; no definite D call. CDR3 amino acids: CSVAGRYSGNTIYF. In nucleotides, the CDR3 is TGCAGCGTTGCGGGCAGGTACTCTGGAAACACCATATATTTT.